Following are 8 T cell receptor beta chains from one sample sequenced in a study of PD-1 blockade in classical Hodgkin lymphoma (dated by TCRdb to the early 2020s). The label giving this sample's time point can be read as: cycle 4 day 1 (C4D1), after 6 weeks of nivolumab. Every trial patient had relapsed after autologous stem cell transplantation, and cohorts A, B and C differed in prior brentuximab vedotin exposure. The receptor library was made with the immunoSEQ multiplex PCR assay. Entries here come from immuneACCESS through TCRdb and include only in-frame sequences with V and J called. Some clones fail to appear in such tables; in the studies checked, an unresolved V gene covers under half of the shortfall, and the cause of the remainder is unknown. The sample table holds almost 95,000 clones, of which 83% were seen once. The ten largest account for more than 15% of the sample. The sequences come from peripheral blood mononuclear cells (PBMCs), collected before the fourth cycle of nivolumab. These receptors were taken from a human donor with classical Hodgkin lymphoma.

This clone appeared a single time. This rearrangement joins TRBV6-5 to TRBJ2-1, with 10 bases aligning to TRBD2. The CDR3 spans 13 residues. Losses at the gene ends were 7 bases for V and 3 bases for J; bases not matched to a gene: 0. CDR1 and CDR2 (germline): MNHEY, SVGAGI. CDR3 DNA sequence: TGTGCCAGCACTAGCGGGAGCTACAATGAGCAGTTCTTC. This translates into CASTSGSYNEQFF.

The J gene is TRBJ2-7, the V gene TRBV5-4; no definite D call. The CDR3 has 12 residues. Trimming took off 1 base at V and 3 bases at J, with 5 bases between the two ends. CDR1 and CDR2 (germline): SGHNT, YYREEE (reference sequence). CDR3 in DNA: TGTGCCAGCAGCTTGTCTAGCTACGAGCAGTACTTC. Translated, it gives CASSLSSYEQYF.

The rearrangement uses TRBV15 and TRBJ2-7; maybe TRBD2 (6 bases). The CDR3 has 15 residues. Trimming pared 1 base from V and 2 bases from J, leaving 12 bases between. The germline gives CDR1 LNHNV, CDR2 YYDKDF (reference sequence). The CDR3 loop is CATSRGGGGTYEQYF. CDR3 DNA sequence: TGTGCCACCAGCAGAGGGGGAGGCGGAACCTACGAGCAGTACTTC.

This rearrangement joins TRBV27 to TRBJ1-3; D is uncertain. Trimming left V 5 bases short and J 0 bases short, with 20 bases between. Germline CDR1 reads MNHEY; CDR2 reads SMNVEV (reference sequence). This CDR3 comprises 18 residues. CDR3 amino acids: CASSHPWWPETSGNTIYF. For the CDR3, the DNA is TGTGCCAGCAGTCATCCTTGGTGGCCTGAGACCTCTGGAAACACCATATATTTT.

Only a few counts were recorded for this clone. The chain joins TRBV5-6 to TRBJ2-1; TRBD1 might be the D (6 bases). This CDR3 region has 15 residues. CDR1 and CDR2 (germline): SGHDT, YYEEEE. Trimming took 1 base from V and 9 from J, leaving 17 bases between them. CDR3 coding DNA: TGTGCCAGCAGCTTGATCGTCTGGGGGCGCCTTGAGCAGTTCTTC. This encodes CASSLIVWGRLEQFF.

This chain uses TRBV19 with TRBJ1-4, with TRBD1 identical over 7 bases. The length of the CDR3 is 13 residues. Losses at the gene ends were 9 bases for V and 8 bases for J; bases not matched to a gene: 9. Per the germline V gene, CDR1 is LNHDA and CDR2 is SQIVND (reference sequence). DNA for the CDR3: TGTGCCAGCAGCAGGGGGGGACCCGAAAAACTGTTTTTT. It codes for CASSRGGPEKLFF. Based on the CDR3 plus reference TRBV19 and TRBJ1-4, the full variable domain is DGGITQSPKYLFRKEGQNVTLSCEQNLNHDAMYWYRQDPGQGLRLIYYSQIVNDFQKGDIAEGYSVSREKKESFPLTVTSAQKNPTAFYLCASSRGGPEKLFFGSGTQLSVL.

The V call is TRBV6-1, the J call TRBJ2-7; TRBD2 matches at 13 bases. Germline values: CDR1 MNHNS, CDR2 SASEGT. V lost 5 bases, J lost 7 bases, and 5 bases stayed unmatched. The CDR3 runs 14 residues. The CDR3 here is CASSWTSGSYEQYF. The CDR3 nucleotides read TGTGCCAGCAGTTGGACTAGCGGGAGCTATGAGCAGTACTTC.

J is TRBJ2-7 and V is TRBV7-3; the D gene is possibly TRBD1 (5 bases). Looked up from germline, CDR1 is SGHTA and CDR2 is FQGTGA. This CDR3 contains 16 residues. Trimming took off 0 bases at V and 3 bases at J, with 15 bases between the two ends. Here the CDR3 DNA reads TGTGCCAGCAGCTTAACTGGCCCCACCAGGGTCTACGAGCAGTACTTC. Translated, it gives CASSLTGPTRVYEQYF.